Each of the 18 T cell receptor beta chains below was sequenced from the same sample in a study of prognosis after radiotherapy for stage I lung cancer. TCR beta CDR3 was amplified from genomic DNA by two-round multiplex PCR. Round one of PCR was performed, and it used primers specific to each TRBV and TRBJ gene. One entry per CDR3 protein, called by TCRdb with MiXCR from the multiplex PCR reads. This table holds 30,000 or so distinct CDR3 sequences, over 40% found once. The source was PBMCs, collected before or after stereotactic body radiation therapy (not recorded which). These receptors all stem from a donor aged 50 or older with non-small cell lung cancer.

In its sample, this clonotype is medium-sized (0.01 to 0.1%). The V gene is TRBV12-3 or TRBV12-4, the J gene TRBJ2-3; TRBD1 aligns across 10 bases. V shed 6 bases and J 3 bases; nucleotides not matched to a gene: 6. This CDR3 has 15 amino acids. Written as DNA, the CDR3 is TGTGCCAGCAGCACGACAGGGGGCTTGACAGATACGCAGTATTTT. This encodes CASSTTGGLTDTQYF.

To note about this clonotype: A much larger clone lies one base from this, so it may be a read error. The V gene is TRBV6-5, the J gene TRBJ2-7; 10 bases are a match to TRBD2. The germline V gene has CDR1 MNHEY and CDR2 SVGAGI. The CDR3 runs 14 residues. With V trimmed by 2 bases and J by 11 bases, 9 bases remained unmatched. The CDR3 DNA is TGTGCCAGCAGTTACGGCCAGCGGGGGGGGGAGAAGTACTTC. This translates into CASSYGQRGGEKYF.

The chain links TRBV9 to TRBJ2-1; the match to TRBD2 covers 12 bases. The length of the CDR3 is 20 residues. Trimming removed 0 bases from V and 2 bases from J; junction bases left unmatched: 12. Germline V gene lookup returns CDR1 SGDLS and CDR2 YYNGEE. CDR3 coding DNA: TGTGCCAGCAGCGTAGCTAGGGGACTAGCGGGCCCAACCACCTACAATGAGCAGTTCTTC. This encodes CASSVARGLAGPTTYNEQFF.

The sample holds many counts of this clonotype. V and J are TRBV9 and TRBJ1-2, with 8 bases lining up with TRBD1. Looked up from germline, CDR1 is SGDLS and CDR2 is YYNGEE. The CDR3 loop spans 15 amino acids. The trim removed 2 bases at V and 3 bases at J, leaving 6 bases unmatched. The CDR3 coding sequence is TGTGCCAGCAGCGTCTCGACAGGGGACCACTATGGCTACACCTTC. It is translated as CASSVSTGDHYGYTF.

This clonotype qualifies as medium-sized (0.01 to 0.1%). In DNA form, the CDR3 reads TGTGCCAGCAGTTACTCAGTGGTCCGGACAGGAGAAGATCGAAACACCATATATTTT. This translates into CASSYSVVRTGEDRNTIYF. J is TRBJ1-3 and V is TRBV6-2 or TRBV6-3, with 7 positions matching TRBD1. From germline, CDR1 is MNHEY and CDR2 SVGEGT. Losses at the gene ends were 0 bases for V and 5 bases for J; bases not matched to a gene: 16. This CDR3 comprises 19 residues.

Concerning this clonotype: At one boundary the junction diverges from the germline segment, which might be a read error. Here the CDR3 DNA reads TGTGCCAGCAGCTTGGTAGGCTACAGCTACACATATACGCAGTATTTT. Amino acids: CASSLVGYSYTYTQYF. This chain connects TRBV5-1 to TRBJ2-3; D gene uncertain. The CDR3 is 16 amino acids. Germline CDR1 is SGHRS and CDR2 is YFSETQ. The complete variable domain, with remaining parts taken from reference TRBV5-1 and TRBJ2-3, reads KAGVTQTPRYLIKTRGQQVTLSCSPISGHRSVSWYQQTPGQGLQFLFEYFSETQRNKGNFPGRFSGRQFSNSRSEMNVSTLELGDSALYLCASSLVGYSYTYTQYFGPGTRLTVL.

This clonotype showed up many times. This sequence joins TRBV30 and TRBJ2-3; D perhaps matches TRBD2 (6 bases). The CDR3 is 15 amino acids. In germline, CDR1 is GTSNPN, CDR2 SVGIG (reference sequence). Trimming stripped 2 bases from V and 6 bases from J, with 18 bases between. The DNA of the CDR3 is TGTGCCTGGAGTTCGGGGGTTCCCCGCCCGGATACGCAGTATTTT. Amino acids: CAWSSGVPRPDTQYF.

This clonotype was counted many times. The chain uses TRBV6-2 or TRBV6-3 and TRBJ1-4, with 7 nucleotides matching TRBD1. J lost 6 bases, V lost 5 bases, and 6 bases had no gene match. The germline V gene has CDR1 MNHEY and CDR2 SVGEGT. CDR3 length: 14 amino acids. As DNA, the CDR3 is TGTGCCAGCAGTCACCGGGACAGTTATGAAAAACTGTTTTTT. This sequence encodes CASSHRDSYEKLFF.

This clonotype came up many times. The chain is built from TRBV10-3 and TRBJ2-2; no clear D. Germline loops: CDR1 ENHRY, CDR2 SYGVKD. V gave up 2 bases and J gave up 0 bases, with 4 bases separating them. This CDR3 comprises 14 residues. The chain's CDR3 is CAISEGANTGELFF. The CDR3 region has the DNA TGTGCCATCAGTGAGGGGGCGAACACCGGGGAGCTGTTTTTT.

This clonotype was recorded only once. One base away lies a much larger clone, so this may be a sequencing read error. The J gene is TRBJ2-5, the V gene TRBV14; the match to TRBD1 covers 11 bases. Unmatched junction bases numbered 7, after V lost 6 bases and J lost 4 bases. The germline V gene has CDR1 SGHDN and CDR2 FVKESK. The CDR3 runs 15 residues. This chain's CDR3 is CASRLRTGGVETQYF. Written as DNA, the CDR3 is TGTGCCAGCAGACTTCGGACAGGGGGCGTAGAGACCCAGTACTTC.

As DNA, the CDR3 is TGTGCCAGCAGTTTCGGAAGGGACAGGAGCTCACCCCTCCACTTT. This sequence encodes CASSFGRDRSSPLHF. The chain combines TRBV28 with TRBJ1-6; 8 bases align to TRBD1. In germline, CDR1 is MDHEN, CDR2 SYDVKM. This CDR3 is 15 amino acids long. Losses at the gene ends were 3 bases for V and 10 bases for J; bases not matched to a gene: 8.

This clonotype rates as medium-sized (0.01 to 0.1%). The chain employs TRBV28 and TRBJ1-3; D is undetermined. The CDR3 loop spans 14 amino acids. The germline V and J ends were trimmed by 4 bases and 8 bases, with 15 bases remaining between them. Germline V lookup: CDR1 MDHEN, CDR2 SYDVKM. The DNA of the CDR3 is TGTGCCAGCAGTTCCACGGGAGTCAGTGACACCATATATTTT. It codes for CASSSTGVSDTIYF.

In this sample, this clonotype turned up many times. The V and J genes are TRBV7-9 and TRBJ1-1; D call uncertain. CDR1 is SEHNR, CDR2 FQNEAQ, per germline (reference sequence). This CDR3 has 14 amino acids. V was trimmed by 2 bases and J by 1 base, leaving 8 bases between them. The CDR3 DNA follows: TGTGCCAGCAGCTTATTTGGCGGGAACACTGAAGCTTTCTTT. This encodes CASSLFGGNTEAFF.

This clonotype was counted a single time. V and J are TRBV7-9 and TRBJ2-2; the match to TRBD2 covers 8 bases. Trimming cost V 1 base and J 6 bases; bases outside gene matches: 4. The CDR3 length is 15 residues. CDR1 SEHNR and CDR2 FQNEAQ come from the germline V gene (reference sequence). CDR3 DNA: TGTGCCAGCAGCTTAGGCGGGGGGCACGCCGGGGAGCTGTTTTTT. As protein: CASSLGGGHAGELFF. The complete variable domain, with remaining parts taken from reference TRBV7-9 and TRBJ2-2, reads DTGVSQNPRHKITKRGQNVTFRCDPISEHNRLYWYRQTLGQGPEFLTYFQNEAQLEKSRLLSDRFSAERPKGSFSTLEIQRTEQGDSAMYLCASSLGGGHAGELFFGEGSRLTVL.

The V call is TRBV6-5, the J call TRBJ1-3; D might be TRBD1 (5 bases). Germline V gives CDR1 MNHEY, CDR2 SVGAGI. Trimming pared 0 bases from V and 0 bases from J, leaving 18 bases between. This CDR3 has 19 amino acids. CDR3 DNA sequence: TGTGCCAGCAGTTACTCGGGCGGGGGACGGCGGTTCTCTGGAAACACCATATATTTT. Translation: CASSYSGGGRRFSGNTIYF.

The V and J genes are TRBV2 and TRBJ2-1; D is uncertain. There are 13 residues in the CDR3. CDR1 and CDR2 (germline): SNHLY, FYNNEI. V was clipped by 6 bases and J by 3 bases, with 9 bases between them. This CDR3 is CASRDGHYNEQFF. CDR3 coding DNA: TGTGCCAGCAGGGACGGGCACTACAATGAGCAGTTCTTC.

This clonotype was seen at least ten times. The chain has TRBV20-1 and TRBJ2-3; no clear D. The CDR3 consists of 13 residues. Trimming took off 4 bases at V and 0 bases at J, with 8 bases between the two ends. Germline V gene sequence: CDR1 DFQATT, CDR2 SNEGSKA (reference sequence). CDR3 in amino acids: CSATVGSTDTQYF. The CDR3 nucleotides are TGCAGTGCTACTGTGGGAAGCACAGATACGCAGTATTTT.

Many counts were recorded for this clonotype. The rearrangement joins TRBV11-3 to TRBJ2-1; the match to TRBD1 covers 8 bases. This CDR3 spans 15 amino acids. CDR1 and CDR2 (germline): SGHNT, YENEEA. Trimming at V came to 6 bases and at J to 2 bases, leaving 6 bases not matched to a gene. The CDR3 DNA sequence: TGTGCCAGCAGAGCGTTGACAGGGGCCTACAATGAGCAGTTCTTC. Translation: CASRALTGAYNEQFF.